Following are 19 T cell receptor beta chains from one sample sequenced in a study of T cell repertoires in cytomegalovirus infection. Which antigens these TCRs recognize remains unknown. TCRdb re-called the reads through MiXCR, storing one row per CDR3 protein. The data contain about 770,000 distinct CDR3 sequences, 25% to 30% of them singletons. Sequenced here: cultured CD8+ T cells from PBMCs, sampled from culture after CMV antigen stimulation. The origin of the receptors is a human donor in good health (CMV status not recorded). Some clones in this sample may be carry-over from other donors' samples.

This clonotype has ten or more counts. The rearrangement joins TRBV6-1 to TRBJ1-3; D ambiguous. Germline V gene sequence: CDR1 MNHNS, CDR2 SASEGT. Trimming removed 3 bases at V and 0 bases at J, with 12 bases between. The CDR3 totals 16 residues. CDR3 DNA sequence: TGTGCCAGCAGTGACGTAACCCGGGCCTCTGGAAACACCATATATTTT. Protein: CASSDVTRASGNTIYF.

About this clonotype: One end of the junction does not line up with germline, which may come from a read error. The chain combines TRBV6-5 with TRBJ2-1; TRBD1 aligns across 9 bases. The germline CDR1 and CDR2 sequences are MNHEY and SVGAGI. The length of the CDR3 is 13 residues. The CDR3 loop is CASSYTGGNKQFF. In DNA, the CDR3 is TGTGCCAGCAGTTACACAGGGGGCAATAAGCAGTTCTTC.

This clonotype has only a few counts. The chain uses TRBV7-3 and TRBJ1-1, with 9 nucleotides matching TRBD1. The CDR3 runs 16 residues. Per the germline V gene, CDR1 is SGHTA and CDR2 is FQGTGA. With V trimmed by 7 bases and J by 1 base, 10 bases remained unmatched. The CDR3 loop is CASTKLQGAGNTEAFF. The CDR3 region has the DNA TGTGCCAGCACCAAATTACAGGGGGCCGGGAACACTGAAGCTTTCTTT.

The V gene is TRBV5-6, the J gene TRBJ2-7, with 7 bases that match TRBD1. Germline lookup yields CDR1 SGHDT and CDR2 YYEEEE. The CDR3 length is 15 residues. J was trimmed by 2 bases and V by 5 bases; bases with no gene match: 10. CDR3 nucleotides: TGTGCCAGCAGGTCGGGACAGCGATCGACCTACGAGCAGTACGTC. It codes for CASRSGQRSTYEQYV.

V usage is TRBV6-6 and J usage is TRBJ1-2; D remains ambiguous. This CDR3 contains 11 residues. Germline V gene data show CDR1 as MNHNY and CDR2 as SVGAGI (reference sequence). The CDR3 bases are TGTGCTACAGCACAAAGGGATGGCTACACCTTC. Translation gives CATAQRDGYTF.

To note about this clonotype: In this CDR3 the conserved last residue, phenylalanine or tryptophan, is missing, so a read error is likely. The gene calls are TRBV6-1 and TRBJ1-1; weak D call: TRBD1 (5 bases). Trimming took off 6 bases at V and 6 bases at J, with 17 bases between the two ends. There are 14 residues in the CDR3. In germline, CDR1 is MNHNS, CDR2 SASEGT. The CDR3 here is CASSHSGGGAEAFS. Here the CDR3 DNA reads TGTGCCAGCAGCCATAGTGGGGGGGGAGCTGAAGCTTTCTCT.

The chain recombines TRBV7-6 with TRBJ2-1, with 9 bases matching TRBD2. The V and J ends lost 5 bases and 8 bases, in that order; junction bases with no gene match: 10. Germline V gene lookup returns CDR1 SGHVS and CDR2 FNYEAQ. This CDR3 spans 15 amino acids. The chain's CDR3 is CASSREAGGLYEQFF. In DNA, the CDR3 is TGTGCCAGCAGCCGCGAAGCGGGGGGACTTTATGAGCAGTTCTTC. The full variable domain, with the rest looked up from reference TRBV7-6 and TRBJ2-1, is GAGVSQSPRYKVTKRGQDVALRCDPISGHVSLYWYRQALGQGPEFLTYFNYEAQQDKSGLPNDRFSAERPEGSISTLTIQRTEQRDSAMYRCASSREAGGLYEQFFGPGTRLTVL.

The chain recombines TRBV24-1 with TRBJ2-1, with a tentative D call TRBD2 (6 bases). There are 13 residues in the CDR3. The V and J ends lost 5 bases and 5 bases respectively, with 9 bases between them. CDR1 and CDR2 (germline): KGHDR, SFDVKD. CDR3 loop: CATSVGGDNEQFF. The CDR3 bases are TGTGCCACCAGTGTTGGAGGGGACAATGAGCAGTTCTTC.

This clonotype was detected only once. The CDR3 DNA reads as TGTGCCAGCAGCGTCCGCTGGGACAGATACACCGGGGAGCTGTTTTTT. Translating gives CASSVRWDRYTGELFF. The chain employs TRBV9 and TRBJ2-2; 7 nucleotides align to TRBD1. V lost 2 bases, J lost 3 bases, and 7 bases stayed unmatched. This CDR3 contains 16 residues. Germline assignment: CDR1 SGDLS and CDR2 YYNGEE.

This clonotype appeared a few times. The gene calls are TRBV12-3 or TRBV12-4 and TRBJ1-5; possible D gene TRBD1, 6 bases. The CDR3 extends over 14 amino acids. V lost 8 bases and J lost 5, with 16 bases in between. The CDR3 reads CASGKTGGDQPQHF. The CDR3 DNA reads TGTGCCAGCGGAAAGACAGGAGGGGATCAGCCCCAGCATTTT.

This chain uses TRBV6-1 with TRBJ1-1; 8 bases map to TRBD1. With 3 bases clipped from V and 4 bases from J, the junction kept 4 bases outside the gene matches. This CDR3 is built from 14 residues. Germline V gene sequence: CDR1 MNHNS, CDR2 SASEGT. The CDR3 region has the DNA TGTGCCAGCAGTGACGACAGGGGTATCACTGAAGCTTTCTTT. Translated, it gives CASSDDRGITEAFF.

This clonotype has a handful of counts. This chain uses TRBV14 with TRBJ1-2; TRBD1 is a possible D gene (6 bases). V shed 4 bases and J shed 0 bases, with 15 bases lying between them. The CDR3 is 16 residues long. From germline, CDR1 is SGHDN and CDR2 FVKESK. This CDR3 reads CASSLTGSYANYGYTF. DNA of the CDR3: TGTGCCAGCAGCCTAACAGGGTCTTACGCTAACTATGGCTACACCTTC.

In its sample, this clonotype was seen many times. V and J are TRBV7-9 and TRBJ1-5, with D hard to call. The CDR3 has 14 residues. V lost 4 bases, J lost 0 bases, and 7 bases lay in between. Germline assignment: CDR1 SEHNR and CDR2 FQNEAQ (reference sequence). CDR3 DNA: TGTGCCAGCAGCTGGACTGATAGCAATCAGCCCCAGCATTTT. This gives the protein CASSWTDSNQPQHF.

This clonotype was picked up a small number of times. The chain couples TRBV6-5 to TRBJ2-2, with D possibly being TRBD2 (7 bases). This CDR3 comprises 16 residues. V was shortened by 0 bases and J by 4 bases, with 12 bases between the two germline ends. Germline lookup yields CDR1 MNHEY and CDR2 SVGAGI. The CDR3 is CASSYSKGGGTGELFF. CDR3 in DNA: TGTGCCAGCAGTTACTCGAAGGGGGGGGGCACCGGGGAGCTGTTTTTT.

This chain links TRBV9 with TRBJ2-3; D is tentatively TRBD1 or TRBD2 (6 bases each). Trimming removed 3 bases from V and 3 bases from J, with 14 bases in between. CDR3 length equals 15 residues. Germline CDR1 reads SGDLS; CDR2 reads YYNGEE. CDR3 bases: TGTGCCAGCAGCGCTGGGGGGCTGAGGACAGATACGCAGTATTTT. Encoded protein: CASSAGGLRTDTQYF.

The chain is built from TRBV27 and TRBJ1-4; no clear D. The CDR3 is made up of 13 amino acids. Germline V gene data show CDR1 as MNHEY and CDR2 as SMNVEV (reference sequence). Trimming removed 7 bases from V and 6 bases from J, with 12 bases in between. CDR3 protein: CASNDGIDEKLFF. The CDR3 DNA is TGTGCCAGCAATGACGGGATTGATGAAAAACTGTTTTTT.

This clonotype was counted many times. This chain links TRBV7-6 with TRBJ2-3; D is uncertain. V lost 5 bases, J lost 4 bases, and 16 bases lay in between. Per germline, CDR1 SGHVS and CDR2 FNYEAQ. The CDR3 runs to 15 residues. The CDR3 loop reads CASSLSSGSSDTQYF. For the CDR3, the DNA is TGTGCCAGCAGCCTAAGTTCTGGCAGCTCAGATACGCAGTATTTT.

This clonotype was observed a few times. The rearrangement uses TRBV2 and TRBJ2-7; D unresolved. The germline V gene encodes CDR1 SNHLY and CDR2 FYNNEI. The CDR3 runs to 14 residues. Between the trimmed V and J ends, which lost 2 bases and 3 bases, there was a span of 11 bases. In DNA form, the CDR3 reads TGTGCCAGCAGTGAAATCTCTAAGATCTACGAGCAGTACTTC. This encodes CASSEISKIYEQYF.

This clonotype occurred once. V gene TRBV27 combines with J gene TRBJ1-2; unclear D gene. The germline V gene encodes CDR1 MNHEY and CDR2 SMNVEV (reference sequence). The CDR3 contains 13 residues. V dropped 5 bases and J dropped 8 bases, with 15 bases sitting between them. CDR3 bases: TGTGCCAGCAGTAAGACCCCGGCCGTCGGCTACACCTTC. Encoded protein: CASSKTPAVGYTF.